This T cell receptor beta chain originates from a study of early T cells in non-severe SARS-CoV-2 infection. As for the study in general: Alpha and beta chains were unpaired, from unsorted whole-blood bulk RNA. Study-level findings and limits: VDJdb-based matching was biased toward anti-spike CD8 responses and missed private and CD4 specificities.

On this clonotype: What it binds is unknown.

Individual cDNA molecules carried attached unique molecular identifiers. TCRdb re-derived calls from the 5' RACE reads in MiXCR, one entry per CDR3 protein. Among roughly 40,000 distinct CDR3 sequences listed, roughly 4.7% were seen once. CDR1 and CDR2 from the germline V gene are SNHLY and FYNNEI. CDR3 size: 12 residues. V shed 10 bases and J shed 5 bases, with 13 bases lying between them. V gene TRBV2 combines with J gene TRBJ2-3; D unresolved. The origin of this receptor is an adult who was a healthcare worker with PCR-confirmed SARS-CoV-2 infection or an uninfected control (not recorded which). Sequencing used whole blood. The CDR3 nucleotides read TGTGCCACCACGTCATTCGGAGATACGCAGTATTTT. This sequence encodes CATTSFGDTQYF.